The entry that follows covers one T cell receptor (beta chain) sequence. The antigen remains undetermined. Trimming shortened V by 2 bases and J by 6 bases, and 14 bases separated the two germline ends. The CDR3 sequence is 15 residues long. Germline V gene data show CDR1 as SGHVS and CDR2 as FQNEAQ. The data are from a study of blood T cells in healthy people across ages. The authors ran a second PCR of 7 to 11 cycles using a sample-barcoded 5' primer and a J-beta primer mix. Each single sample gave us at least 3 million CDR3-containing paired-end reads. Using its own MiXCR run on the 5' RACE reads, TCRdb lists one record per CDR3 protein. The sample yields roughly 500,000 distinct CDR3 sequences, approximately 27% seen once. Study-wide results and limits: Roughly linearly, TCR beta diversity per million T cells fell as age increased. Naive T cell percentage and TCR beta diversity correlated strongly. It was the long-lived donors that had more naive CD4+ cells and higher diversity than aged donors.

This receptor was taken from a woman between 65 and 79 years old in good health. The chain has TRBV7-8 and TRBJ2-1, with D perhaps matching TRBD2 (6 bases). Sequences were obtained from blood. CDR3 bases: TGTGCCAGCAGCTTATTAACCCCCGGGGGCAATGAGCAGTTCTTC. Translating gives CASSLLTPGGNEQFF.